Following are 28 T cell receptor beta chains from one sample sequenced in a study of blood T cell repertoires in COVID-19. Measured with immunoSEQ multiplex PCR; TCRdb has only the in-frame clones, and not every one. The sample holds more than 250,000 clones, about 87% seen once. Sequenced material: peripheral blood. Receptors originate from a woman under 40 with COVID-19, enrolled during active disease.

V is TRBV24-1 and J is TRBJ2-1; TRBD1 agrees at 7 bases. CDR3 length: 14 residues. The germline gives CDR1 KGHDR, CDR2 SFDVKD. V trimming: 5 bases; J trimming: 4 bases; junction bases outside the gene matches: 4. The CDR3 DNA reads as TGTGCCACCAGTGCAGGACAGGTATACAATGAGCAGTTCTTC. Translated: CATSAGQVYNEQFF.

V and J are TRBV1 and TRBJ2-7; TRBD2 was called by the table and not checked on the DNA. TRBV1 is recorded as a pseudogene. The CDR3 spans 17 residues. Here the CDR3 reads CTSSHLGLAGGSYEQYV. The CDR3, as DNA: TGCACCAGCAGCCACCTCGGACTAGCGGGGGGCTCCTACGAGCAGTACGTC.

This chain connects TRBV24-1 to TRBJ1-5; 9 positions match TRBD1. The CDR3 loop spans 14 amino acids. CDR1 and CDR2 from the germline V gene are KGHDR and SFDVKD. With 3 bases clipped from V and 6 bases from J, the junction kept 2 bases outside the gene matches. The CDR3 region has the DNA TGTGCCACCAGTGATCCACAGGGGGCTCAGCCCCAGCATTTT. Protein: CATSDPQGAQPQHF.

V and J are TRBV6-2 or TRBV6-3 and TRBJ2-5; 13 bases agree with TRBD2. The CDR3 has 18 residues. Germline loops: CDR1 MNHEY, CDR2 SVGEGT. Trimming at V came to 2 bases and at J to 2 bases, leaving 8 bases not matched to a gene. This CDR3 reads CASSYGTSGETKQETQYF. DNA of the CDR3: TGTGCCAGCAGTTACGGGACTAGCGGGGAAACAAAACAAGAGACCCAGTACTTC.

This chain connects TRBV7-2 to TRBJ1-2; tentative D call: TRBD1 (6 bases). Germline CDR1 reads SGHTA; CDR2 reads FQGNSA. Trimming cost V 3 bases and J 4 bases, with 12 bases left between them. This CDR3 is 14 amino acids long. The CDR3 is CASSFRQAPYGYTF. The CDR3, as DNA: TGTGCCAGCAGCTTTCGACAGGCCCCCTATGGCTACACCTTC.

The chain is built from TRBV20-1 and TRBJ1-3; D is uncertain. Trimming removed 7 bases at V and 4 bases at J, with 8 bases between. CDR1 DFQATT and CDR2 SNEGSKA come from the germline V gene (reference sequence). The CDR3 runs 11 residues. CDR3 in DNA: TGCAGTGTCAAGCCCGGAAACACCATATATTTT. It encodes CSVKPGNTIYF.

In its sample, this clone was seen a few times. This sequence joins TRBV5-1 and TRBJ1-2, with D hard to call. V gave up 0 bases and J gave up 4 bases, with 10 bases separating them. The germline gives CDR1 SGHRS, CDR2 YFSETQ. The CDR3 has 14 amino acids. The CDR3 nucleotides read TGCGCCAGCAGCTTGGACGGGGTTGGCTATGGCTACACCTTC. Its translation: CASSLDGVGYGYTF. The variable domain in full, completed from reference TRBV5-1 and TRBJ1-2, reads KAGVTQTPRYLIKTRGQQVTLSCSPISGHRSVSWYQQTPGQGLQFLFEYFSETQRNKGNFPGRFSGRQFSNSRSEMNVSTLELGDSALYLCASSLDGVGYGYTFGSGTRLTVV.

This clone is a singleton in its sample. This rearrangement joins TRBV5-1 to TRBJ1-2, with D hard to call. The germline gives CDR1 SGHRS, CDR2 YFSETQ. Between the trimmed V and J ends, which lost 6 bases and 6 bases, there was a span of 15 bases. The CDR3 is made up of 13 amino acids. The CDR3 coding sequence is TGCGCCAGCACTCAACAACCCTCCGATGGCTACACCTTC. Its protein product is CASTQQPSDGYTF.

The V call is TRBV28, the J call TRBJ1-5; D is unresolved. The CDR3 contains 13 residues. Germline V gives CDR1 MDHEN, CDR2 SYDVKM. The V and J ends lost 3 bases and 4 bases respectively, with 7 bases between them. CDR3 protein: CASSLTQNQPQHF. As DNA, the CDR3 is TGTGCCAGCAGTTTGACACAAAATCAGCCCCAGCATTTT.

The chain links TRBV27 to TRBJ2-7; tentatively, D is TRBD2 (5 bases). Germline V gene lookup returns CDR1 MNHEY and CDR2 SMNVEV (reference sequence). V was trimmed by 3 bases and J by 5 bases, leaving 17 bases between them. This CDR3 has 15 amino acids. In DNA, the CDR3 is TGTGCCAGCAGTTTGAAGGCAACCTCGCGGGACGAGCAGTACGTC. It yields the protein CASSLKATSRDEQYV.

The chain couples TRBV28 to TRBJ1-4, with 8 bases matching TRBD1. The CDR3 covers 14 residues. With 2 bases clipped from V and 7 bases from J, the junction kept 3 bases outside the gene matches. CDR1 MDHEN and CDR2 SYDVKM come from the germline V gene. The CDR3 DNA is TGTGCCAGCAGTTTAAGTCAGGGGGCTGAAAAACTGTTTTTT. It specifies CASSLSQGAEKLFF.

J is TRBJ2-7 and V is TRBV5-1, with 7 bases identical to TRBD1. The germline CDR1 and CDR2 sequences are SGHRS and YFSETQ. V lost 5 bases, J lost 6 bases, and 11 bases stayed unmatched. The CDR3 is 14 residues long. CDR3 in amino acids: CASRFLDRDGEQYF. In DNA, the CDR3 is TGCGCCAGCAGATTCCTCGACAGGGACGGCGAGCAGTACTTC.

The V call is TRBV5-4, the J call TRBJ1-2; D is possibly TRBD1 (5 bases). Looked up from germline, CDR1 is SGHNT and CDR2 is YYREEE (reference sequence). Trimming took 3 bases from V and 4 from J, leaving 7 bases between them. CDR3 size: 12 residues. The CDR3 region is CASSSDIYGYTF. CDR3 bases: TGTGCCAGCAGCTCGGACATCTATGGCTACACCTTC.

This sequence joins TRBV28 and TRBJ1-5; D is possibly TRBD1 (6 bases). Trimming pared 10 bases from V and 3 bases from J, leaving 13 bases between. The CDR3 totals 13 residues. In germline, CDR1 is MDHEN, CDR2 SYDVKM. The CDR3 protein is CATTGKNNQPQHF. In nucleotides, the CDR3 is TGTGCCACCACAGGGAAAAACAATCAGCCCCAGCATTTT.

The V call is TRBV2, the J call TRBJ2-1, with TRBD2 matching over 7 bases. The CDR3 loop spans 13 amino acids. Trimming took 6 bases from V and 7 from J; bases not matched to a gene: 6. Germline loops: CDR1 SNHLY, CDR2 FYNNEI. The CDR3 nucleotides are TGTGCCAGCAGCTCCATAGCGGGTAATGAGCAGTTCTTC. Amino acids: CASSSIAGNEQFF.

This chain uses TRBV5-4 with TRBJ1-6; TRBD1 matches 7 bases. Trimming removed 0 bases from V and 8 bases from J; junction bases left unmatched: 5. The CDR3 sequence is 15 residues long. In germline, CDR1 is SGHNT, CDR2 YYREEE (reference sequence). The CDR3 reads CASSLGRGEYSPLHF. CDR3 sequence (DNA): TGTGCCAGCAGCTTGGGCAGGGGGGAGTATTCACCCCTCCACTTT. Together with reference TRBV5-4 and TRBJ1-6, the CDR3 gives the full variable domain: ETGVTQSPTHLIKTRGQQVTLRCSSQSGHNTVSWYQQALGQGPQFIFQYYREEENGRGNFPPRFSGLQFPNYSSELNVNALELDDSALYLCASSLGRGEYSPLHFGNGTRLTVT.

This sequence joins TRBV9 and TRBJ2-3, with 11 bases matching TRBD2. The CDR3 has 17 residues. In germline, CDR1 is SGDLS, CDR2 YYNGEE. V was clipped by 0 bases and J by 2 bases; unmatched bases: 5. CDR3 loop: CASSVGLAGGFTDTQYF. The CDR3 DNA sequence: TGTGCCAGCAGCGTAGGTCTAGCGGGGGGTTTCACAGATACGCAGTATTTT.

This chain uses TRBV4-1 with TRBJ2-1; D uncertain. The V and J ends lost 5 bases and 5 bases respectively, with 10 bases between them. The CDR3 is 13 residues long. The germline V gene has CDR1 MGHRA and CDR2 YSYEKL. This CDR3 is CASSTFSNNEQFF. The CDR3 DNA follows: TGCGCCAGCAGCACCTTCAGTAACAATGAGCAGTTCTTC.

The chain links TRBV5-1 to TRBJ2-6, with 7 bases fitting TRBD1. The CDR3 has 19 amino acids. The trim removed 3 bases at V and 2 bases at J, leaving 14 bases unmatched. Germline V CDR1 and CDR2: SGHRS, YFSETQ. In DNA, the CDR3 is TGCGCCAGCAGCTACACCTACCACAGGGGTGGTGCTGGGGCCAACGTCCTGACTTTC. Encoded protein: CASSYTYHRGGAGANVLTF.

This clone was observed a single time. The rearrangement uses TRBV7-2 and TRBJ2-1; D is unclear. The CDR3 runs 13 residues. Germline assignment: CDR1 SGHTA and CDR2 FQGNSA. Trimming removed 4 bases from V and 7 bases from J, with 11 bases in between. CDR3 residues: CASSSPGWNEQFF. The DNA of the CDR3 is TGTGCCAGCAGCTCCCCAGGTTGGAATGAGCAGTTCTTC.

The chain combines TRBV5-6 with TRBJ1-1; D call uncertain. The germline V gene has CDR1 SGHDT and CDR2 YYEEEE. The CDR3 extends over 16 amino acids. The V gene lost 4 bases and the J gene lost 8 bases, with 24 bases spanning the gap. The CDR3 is CASSVLGRRAGVEAFF. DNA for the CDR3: TGTGCCAGCAGCGTCCTTGGTCGTCGCGCCGGGGTCGAAGCTTTCTTT.

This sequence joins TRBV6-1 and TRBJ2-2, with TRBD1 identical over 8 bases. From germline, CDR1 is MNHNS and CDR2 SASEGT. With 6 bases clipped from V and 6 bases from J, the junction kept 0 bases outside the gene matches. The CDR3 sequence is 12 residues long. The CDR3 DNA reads TGTGCCAGCAGACAGGGGGCCGGGGAGCTGTTTTTT. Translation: CASRQGAGELFF.

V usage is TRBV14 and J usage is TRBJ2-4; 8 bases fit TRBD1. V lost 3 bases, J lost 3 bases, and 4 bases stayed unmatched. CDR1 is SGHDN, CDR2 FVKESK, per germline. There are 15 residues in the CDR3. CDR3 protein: CASSQRQGNKNIQYF. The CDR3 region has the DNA TGTGCCAGCAGCCAGAGACAGGGGAACAAAAACATTCAGTACTTC.

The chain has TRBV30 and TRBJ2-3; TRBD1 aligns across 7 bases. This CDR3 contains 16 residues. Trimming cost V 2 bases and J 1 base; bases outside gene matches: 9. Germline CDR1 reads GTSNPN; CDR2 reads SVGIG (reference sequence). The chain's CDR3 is CAWSKETTGGTDTQYF. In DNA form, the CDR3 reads TGTGCCTGGAGTAAAGAGACTACAGGGGGCACAGATACGCAGTATTTT. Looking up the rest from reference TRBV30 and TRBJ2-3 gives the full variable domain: SQTIHQWPATLVQPVGSPLSLECTVEGTSNPNLYWYRQAAGRGLQLLFYSVGIGQISSEVPQNLSASRPQDRQFILSSKKLLLSDSGFYLCAWSKETTGGTDTQYFGPGTRLTVL.

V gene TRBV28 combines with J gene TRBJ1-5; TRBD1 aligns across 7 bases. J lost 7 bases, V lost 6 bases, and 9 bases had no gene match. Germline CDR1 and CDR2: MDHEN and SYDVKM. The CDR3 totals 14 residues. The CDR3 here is CASRPTGARQPQHF. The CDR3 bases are TGTGCCAGCAGGCCAACAGGGGCGAGACAGCCCCAGCATTTT.

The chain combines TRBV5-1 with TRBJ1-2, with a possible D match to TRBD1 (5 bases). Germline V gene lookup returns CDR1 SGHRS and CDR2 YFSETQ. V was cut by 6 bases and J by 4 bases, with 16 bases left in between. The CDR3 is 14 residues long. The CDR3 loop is CASTLPGLGYGYTF. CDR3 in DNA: TGCGCCAGCACCCTACCAGGGTTAGGCTATGGCTACACCTTC.

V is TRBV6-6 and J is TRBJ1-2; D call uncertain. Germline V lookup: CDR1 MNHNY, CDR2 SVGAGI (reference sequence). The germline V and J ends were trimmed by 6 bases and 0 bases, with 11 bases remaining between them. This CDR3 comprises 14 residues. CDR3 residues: CASRTPLANYGYTF. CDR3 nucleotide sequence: TGTGCCAGCAGGACACCGTTAGCTAACTATGGCTACACCTTC.

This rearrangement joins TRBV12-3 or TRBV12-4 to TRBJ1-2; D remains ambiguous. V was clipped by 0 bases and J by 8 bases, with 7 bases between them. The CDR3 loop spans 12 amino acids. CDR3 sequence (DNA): TGTGCCAGCAGTTTAGCCGGTTACGGCTACACCTTC. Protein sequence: CASSLAGYGYTF.